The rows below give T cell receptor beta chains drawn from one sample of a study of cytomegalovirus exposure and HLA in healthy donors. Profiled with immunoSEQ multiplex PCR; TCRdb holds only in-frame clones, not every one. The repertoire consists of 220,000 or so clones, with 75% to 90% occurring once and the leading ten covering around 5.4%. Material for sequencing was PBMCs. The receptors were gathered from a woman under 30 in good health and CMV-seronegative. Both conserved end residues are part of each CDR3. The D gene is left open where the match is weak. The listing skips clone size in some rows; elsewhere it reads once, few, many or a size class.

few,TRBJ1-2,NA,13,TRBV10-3,CAISDFGGFGYTF,TGTGCCATCAGTGATTTTGGGGGCTTTGGCTACACCTTC
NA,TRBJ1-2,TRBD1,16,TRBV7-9,CASQARRQDRVGGYTF,TGTGCCAGCCAAGCCCGTCGTCAAGACAGGGTTGGTGGCTACACCTTC
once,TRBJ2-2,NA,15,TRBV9,CASSASGADTGELFF,TGTGCCAGCAGCGCCTCCGGGGCGGACACCGGGGAGCTGTTTTTT
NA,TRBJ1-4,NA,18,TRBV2,CASSHPSSGRRPNEKLFF,TGTGCCAGCAGTCACCCTTCTAGTGGACGGAGACCTAATGAAAAACTGTTTTTT
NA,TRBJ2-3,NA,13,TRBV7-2,CASSEGVGHTQYF,TGTGCCAGCAGCGAAGGGGTGGGGCATACGCAGTATTTT
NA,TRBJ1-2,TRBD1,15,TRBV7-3,CASSLTGQGIGGYTF,TGTGCCAGCAGCTTAACGGGACAGGGAATAGGAGGCTACACCTTC
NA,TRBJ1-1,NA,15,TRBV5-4,CASTKRPGLNTEAFF,TGTGCCAGCACTAAGCGGCCGGGACTGAACACTGAAGCTTTCTTT
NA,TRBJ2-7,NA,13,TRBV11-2,CASSPPPISEQYF,TGTGCCAGCAGCCCGCCCCCTATTTCCGAGCAGTACTTC
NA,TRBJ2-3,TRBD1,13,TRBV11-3,CASSRTGTDTQYF,TGTGCCAGCAGTCGGACAGGAACAGATACGCAGTATTTT
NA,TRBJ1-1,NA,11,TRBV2,CASWMNTEAFF,TGTGCCAGCTGGATGAACACTGAAGCTTTCTTT
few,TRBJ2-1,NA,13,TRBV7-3,CASSLSRDNEQFF,TGTGCCAGCAGCTTAAGCCGAGACAATGAGCAGTTCTTC
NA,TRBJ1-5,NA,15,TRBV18,CASSPAGRIDQPQHF,TGTGCCAGCTCACCGGCGGGCAGGATAGATCAGCCCCAGCATTTT
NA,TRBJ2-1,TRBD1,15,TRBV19,CASTRTGGYRGEQFF,TGTGCCAGTACCCGGACAGGGGGTTATCGGGGTGAGCAGTTCTTC
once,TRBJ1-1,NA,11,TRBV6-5,CAARAGSQAFF,TGTGCCGCCCGAGCCGGGTCTCAAGCTTTCTTT
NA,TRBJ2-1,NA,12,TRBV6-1,CATRRGAHEQFF,TGTGCCACCCGAAGGGGGGCCCACGAGCAGTTCTTC
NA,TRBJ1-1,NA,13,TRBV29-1,CSVSQGSDTEAFF,TGCAGCGTCTCGCAGGGGTCCGACACTGAAGCTTTCTTT
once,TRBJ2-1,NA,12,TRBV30,CAWSVRTNHQFF,TGTGCCTGGAGTGTTAGGACCAACCACCAGTTCTTC
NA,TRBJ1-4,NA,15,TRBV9,CASSPSPSSAEKLFF,TGTGCCAGCAGCCCTTCCCCGAGCTCGGCTGAAAAACTGTTTTTT
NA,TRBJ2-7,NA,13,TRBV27,CASSRTETYEQYF,TGTGCCAGCAGTCGGACGGAGACCTACGAGCAGTACTTC
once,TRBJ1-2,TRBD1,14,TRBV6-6,CASSYSGQVRGYTF,TGTGCCAGCAGTTACTCGGGACAGGTTAGAGGCTACACCTTC
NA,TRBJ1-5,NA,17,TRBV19,CASSRVGGLYSNQPQHF,TGTGCCAGTAGTAGGGTAGGGGGATTATATAGCAATCAGCCCCAGCATTTT
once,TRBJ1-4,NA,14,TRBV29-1,CSVVTGRGNEKLFF,TGCAGCGTTGTAACGGGACGGGGTAATGAAAAACTGTTTTTT
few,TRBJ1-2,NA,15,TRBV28,CASSSPARINYGYTF,TGTGCCAGCAGTTCTCCCGCTAGGATTAACTATGGCTACACCTTC
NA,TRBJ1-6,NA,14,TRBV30,CAWSVAGVGSPLHF,TGTGCCTGGAGTGTCGCGGGGGTGGGATCACCCCTCCACTTT
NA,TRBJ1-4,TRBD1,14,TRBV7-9,CASSRGQGSEKLFF,TGTGCCAGCAGTAGGGGACAGGGTAGTGAAAAACTGTTTTTT